This entry concerns a single T cell receptor beta chain. Its antigen is not known. The PCR was carried out with 60 Vbeta primers and 13 Jbeta primers. Clones were sequenced by immunoSEQ multiplex PCR, and TCRdb holds only the in-frame ones, with some missing. This table has more than 150,000 clones, 76% appearing once. The data were taken from a study of cytomegalovirus exposure and HLA in healthy donors. Findings and limits, study-wide: Common viral pathogens were later found to be apparently linked to several of the most significant clusters.

The CDR3 has 14 residues. Germline V lookup: CDR1 LNHDA, CDR2 SQIVND (reference sequence). Between the trimmed V and J ends, which lost 3 bases and 4 bases, there was a span of 13 bases. This receptor was identified in a man aged 18 to 29 in good health and CMV-seronegative. Sequenced: PBMCs. V and J are TRBV19 and TRBJ2-7; D uncertain. CDR3 in DNA: TGTGCCAGTAGTATCGGTCTAATTATGTACGAGCAGTACTTC. Translating it yields CASSIGLIMYEQYF.